This TCR beta chain derives from a study of blood T cell repertoires in COVID-19. Study information: Spain, Italy and the United States supplied samples that represented acute and convalescent COVID-19. PBMCs, B-cell-depleted T cells, or T cells were the source of the cDNA or gDNA that made up the material.

CDR3 length equals 16 residues. The V and J ends lost 0 bases and 0 bases, in that order; junction bases with no gene match: 6. Per germline, CDR1 SGDLS and CDR2 YYNGEE. Authors' data handling: Amplification of reference gene primers was used by the study to estimate nucleated cell counts. The method was immunoSEQ multiplex PCR; TCRdb's version includes in-frame clones alone and lacks a portion of them. D and trimming were read from the DNA, whereas the V and J calls and clone size are those reported in that table. The table includes 68,000 or so clones, 88% detected once. Sequenced sample: peripheral blood. V gene TRBV9 combines with J gene TRBJ2-7, with TRBD2 matching 7 bases. The source is a woman between 65 and 79 years old with acute or convalescent COVID-19. The CDR3 loop is CASSVDGGEGSYEQYF. The CDR3 nucleotides read TGTGCCAGCAGCGTAGATGGGGGGGAAGGCTCCTACGAGCAGTACTTC.